This record covers a single T cell receptor (beta chain). The data belong to a study of T cell changes during pregnancy in multiple sclerosis. This CDR3 has 13 amino acids. V lost 5 bases to trimming and J lost 6 bases, with 13 bases between them. CDR1 and CDR2 from the germline V gene are SEHNR and FQNEAQ (reference sequence). Assay: immunoSEQ multiplex PCR; the TCRdb copy retains only in-frame clones and omits some. This sample has roughly 30,000 clones, with 85% to 95% found just once. The chain carries TRBV7-9 and TRBJ1-2; D is perhaps TRBD1 (5 bases). The sequences come from CD4+ T cells from peripheral blood mononuclear cells, collected in the second trimester of pregnancy. This TCR came from a female donor with multiple sclerosis, enrolled in a pregnancy study. DNA for the CDR3: TGTGCCAGCAGCCCCCGGGGGTATAATGGCTACACCTTC. Translation gives CASSPRGYNGYTF.